The rows below give T cell receptor beta chains drawn from one sample of a study of T cells expressing NK-cell markers. TCRdb processed the 5' RACE reads again and assigns one entry to each CDR3 protein, with no DNA. This sample carries 440,000 or so distinct CDR3 sequences, with about 7.1% going to the ten biggest clones. Sequenced input: blood T cells: a sorted CD56 or NKG2C T cell subset, CD4+ or CD8+ T cells, or bulk PBMC T cells (not recorded which). These receptors all come from a woman aged 18 to 75 in good health. Both conserved end residues are part of each CDR3.

j_call v_call cdr3_aa
TRBJ2-3 TRBV20-1 CSALWTGAITDTQYF
TRBJ2-1 TRBV4-3 CASSQERSGATYNEQFF
TRBJ2-2 TRBV7-9 CASTPANTGELFF
TRBJ2-7 TRBV5-1 CASSLTIGASYEQYF
TRBJ2-7 TRBV20-1 CSARTEYEQYF
TRBJ1-2 TRBV9 CASSVGDTWTLLYGYTF
TRBJ2-2 TRBV25-1 CASSDTGGTNTGELFF
TRBJ1-2 TRBV7-2 CASSRVGTYGYTF
TRBJ1-5 TRBV12-3/TRBV12-4 CASSPGTGFSNQPQHF
TRBJ1-5 TRBV6-2/TRBV6-3 CASSYGAGGSQPQHF
TRBJ1-2 TRBV21-1 CAKGPGATRSYGYTF
TRBJ2-1 TRBV4-3 CASSQDPPPSGGANEQFF
TRBJ2-3 TRBV10-3 CAILAGEADTQYF
TRBJ2-1 TRBV7-6 CASSLFGQYNEQFF
TRBJ2-1 TRBV3-1 CASSPGLAGGPNAHEQFF
TRBJ1-5 TRBV28 CASRHQGLGQPQHF
TRBJ1-5 TRBV12-3/TRBV12-4 CASSFEGESRPQHF
TRBJ1-2 TRBV25-1 CASSHQYYGYTF
TRBJ2-1 TRBV6-1 CASRQTGTGRTIGDEQFF
TRBJ2-3 TRBV29-1 CSFRFLPDTQYF
TRBJ2-2 TRBV9 CASGYVNTGELFF
TRBJ2-1 TRBV5-1 CASSLIGSRGTYNEQFF
TRBJ2-2 TRBV7-2 CASSSTPTGELFF
TRBJ1-2 TRBV20-1 CSARTGASLYGYTF
TRBJ1-4 TRBV7-9 CASSPPPGGATNEKLFF
TRBJ1-1 TRBV4-3 CASSQGNAEAFF
TRBJ2-7 TRBV6-1 CASSEEWTALF
TRBJ2-5 TRBV28 CASSLASGGTQYF
TRBJ2-5 TRBV20-1 CSATSRDHETQYF
TRBJ2-5 TRBV5-4 CASTYGERETQETQYF
TRBJ2-1 TRBV20-1 CSARVPLASGRLIDEQFF
TRBJ1-3 TRBV6-1 CASRLGTASGNTIYF
TRBJ2-3 TRBV6-1 CASSEVAGGVNTQYF
TRBJ2-7 TRBV3-1 CASSQVRGLRTYEQYF
TRBJ2-2 TRBV6-5 CASSFGRTGELFF
TRBJ1-4 TRBV4-1 CASSLGQVGEKLFF
TRBJ2-5 TRBV4-3 CASSQDISGSQETQYF
TRBJ2-5 TRBV6-1 CASSAWTSGGARETQYF
TRBJ1-1 TRBV5-6 CASSESPGPAFF
TRBJ2-5 TRBV20-1 CSASRLAEETQYF
TRBJ2-1 TRBV20-1 CSAYNPSGGKNEQFF